These 30 T cell receptor beta chains came from one sample sequenced in a study of blood T cell repertoires in COVID-19. The table came from immunoSEQ multiplex PCR; TCRdb's copy has only in-frame clones and leaves some out. In the table there are about 200,000 clones, about nine tenths of which are singletons. Sequenced sample: PBMCs or T cells enriched from blood (not recorded which). Source of these receptors: a woman under 40 who had recovered from COVID-19.

This chain joins TRBV6-5 and TRBJ1-6; 8 bases are shared with TRBD1. The CDR3 is made up of 14 amino acids. J was trimmed by 10 bases and V by 2 bases; bases with no gene match: 4. CDR1 MNHEY and CDR2 SVGAGI come from the germline V gene. The CDR3: CASSYGTGGSPLHF. The CDR3 bases are TGTGCCAGCAGTTACGGGACAGGTGGCTCACCCCTCCACTTT.

The rearrangement joins TRBV14 to TRBJ1-2; D is possibly TRBD1 (6 bases). Germline-derived CDR1 and CDR2 are SGHDN and FVKESK. V was cut by 4 bases and J by 8 bases, with 17 bases left in between. This CDR3 spans 14 amino acids. Here the CDR3 reads CASSPTGTTYGYTF. CDR3 nucleotides: TGTGCCAGCAGCCCGACCGGGACAACTTACGGCTACACCTTC.

Comment on this clone: At one boundary the junction diverges from the germline segment, which might be a read error. V usage is TRBV7-9 and J usage is TRBJ2-5; 11 bases are shared with TRBD2. Germline values: CDR1 SEHNR, CDR2 FQNEAQ (reference sequence). CDR3 size: 15 residues. CDR3 nucleotides: TGTGCCAGCAGCCTAGCGGGGGGTAACCAAGAGACCCAGTACTTC. Amino acids: CASSLAGGNQETQYF.

This chain connects TRBV12-5 to TRBJ2-3, with 9 bases aligning to TRBD2. Trimming took 0 bases from V and 8 from J; bases not matched to a gene: 24. Per germline, CDR1 LGHNT and CDR2 FRNRAP. The CDR3 runs 21 residues. DNA of the CDR3: TGTGCTAGTGGTTTGGTACCTGAGACTAGCGGAAACCCCGGCGGCGATATTACGCAGTATTTT. It codes for CASGLVPETSGNPGGDITQYF.

The chain recombines TRBV19 with TRBJ1-2, with 7 bases lining up with TRBD1. V lost 6 bases to trimming and J lost 3 bases; unmatched junction nucleotides: 4. Germline lookup yields CDR1 LNHDA and CDR2 SQIVND (reference sequence). CDR3 length equals 13 residues. CDR3 DNA sequence: TGTGCCAGTAGGCCCGACAGGGACTATGGCTACACCTTC. Its translation is CASRPDRDYGYTF.

The chain has TRBV24-1 and TRBJ2-6, with 8 positions matching TRBD1. Trimming took 3 bases from V and 2 from J; bases not matched to a gene: 5. CDR1 and CDR2 from the germline V gene are KGHDR and SFDVKD. The CDR3 has 17 residues. The CDR3 nucleotides read TGTGCCACCAGTGATCCCATACAGGGGGCTGGGGCCAACGTCCTGACTTTC. Translation: CATSDPIQGAGANVLTF.

This chain connects TRBV27 to TRBJ2-1; the match to TRBD2 covers 10 bases. The CDR3 sequence is 15 residues long. With 2 bases clipped from V and 7 bases from J, the junction kept 5 bases outside the gene matches. Looked up from germline, CDR1 is MNHEY and CDR2 is SMNVEV (reference sequence). CDR3 residues: CASSLRGLAANEQFF. The CDR3 DNA sequence: TGTGCCAGCAGTTTACGCGGACTAGCGGCGAATGAGCAGTTCTTC.

The V call is TRBV19, the J call TRBJ1-2; D remains ambiguous. The ends were cut back, 5 bases at V and 2 bases at J, with 12 bases in the middle. The CDR3 runs 14 residues. Germline CDR1 LNHDA, CDR2 SQIVND (reference sequence). Here the CDR3 DNA reads TGTGCCAGTAGTTTTTTTTCGGGGAACTATGGCTACACCTTC. Its translation is CASSFFSGNYGYTF.

This chain joins TRBV7-2 and TRBJ1-6, with TRBD1 identical over 7 bases. The CDR3 is 14 residues long. The junction had 5 bases not matched to a gene; V was cut back by 5 bases and J by 7 bases. Germline V gives CDR1 SGHTA, CDR2 FQGNSA. This chain's CDR3 is CASSLQGQNSPLHF. DNA of the CDR3: TGTGCCAGCAGCCTGCAGGGACAGAATTCACCCCTCCACTTT.

The chain couples TRBV7-8 to TRBJ2-7; 9 bases match TRBD1. In germline, CDR1 is SGHVS, CDR2 FQNEAQ. The V and J ends lost 5 bases and 5 bases, in that order; junction bases with no gene match: 4. This CDR3 has 13 amino acids. The CDR3 loop is CASSRDRDDEQYF. In DNA, the CDR3 is TGTGCCAGCAGCCGGGACAGGGATGACGAGCAGTACTTC.

This clone was counted only a few times. The chain has TRBV4-2 and TRBJ1-6; the D gene is possibly TRBD1 (5 bases). Germline V gene data show CDR1 as LGHNA and CDR2 as YNFKEQ. This CDR3 is built from 17 residues. The ends were cut back, 0 bases at V and 10 bases at J, with 19 bases in the middle. The DNA of the CDR3 is TGTGCCAGCAGCCAAGATCTTCCCGGGGGAACGGGCTCACCCCTCCACTTT. Amino acids: CASSQDLPGGTGSPLHF.

The chain uses TRBV6-4 and TRBJ2-7, with TRBD1 matching 9 bases. V lost 3 bases to trimming and J lost 3 bases; unmatched junction nucleotides: 6. The CDR3 consists of 15 residues. Per the germline V gene, CDR1 is MRHNA and CDR2 is SNTAGT. The CDR3 DNA follows: TGTGCCAGCAGTGAAGGATCGGGACAGGGCTACGAGCAGTACTTC. Protein product: CASSEGSGQGYEQYF.

This clone was observed a handful of times. V and J are TRBV6-4 and TRBJ1-2, with D possibly matching TRBD1 (6 bases). With 3 bases removed from V and 4 bases from J, the gap between germline ends came to 12 bases. CDR1 is MRHNA, CDR2 SNTAGT, per germline. This CDR3 has 14 residues. DNA for the CDR3: TGTGCCAGCAGTGAAGATTGGGGGCCCTATGGCTACACCTTC. The encoded protein is CASSEDWGPYGYTF.

The V and J genes are TRBV6-2 or TRBV6-3 and TRBJ1-3, with no clear D. CDR1 is MNHEY, CDR2 SVGEGT, per germline. The CDR3 spans 17 residues. Trimming took off 0 bases at V and 0 bases at J, with 12 bases between the two ends. In DNA form, the CDR3 reads TGTGCCAGCAGTTACTCGAGGTCGACCATCTCTGGAAACACCATATATTTT. The encoded protein is CASSYSRSTISGNTIYF.

CDR3: CASSPTSGSSAGELFF. CDR3 DNA: TGTGCCAGCAGCCCAACTAGCGGGAGTTCGGCCGGGGAGCTGTTTTTT. The J gene is TRBJ2-2, the V gene TRBV9; 11 bases line up with TRBD2. The CDR3 sequence is 16 residues long. With V trimmed by 4 bases and J by 6 bases, 8 bases remained unmatched. Germline assignment: CDR1 SGDLS and CDR2 YYNGEE.

This chain uses TRBV24-1 with TRBJ2-6; D ambiguous. Trimming cost V 7 bases and J 1 base, with 4 bases left between them. The CDR3 has 13 amino acids. Germline values: CDR1 KGHDR, CDR2 SFDVKD. The DNA of the CDR3 is TGTGCCACCAGCCAGTCTGGGGCCAACGTCCTGACTTTC. This sequence encodes CATSQSGANVLTF.

The rearrangement uses TRBV27 and TRBJ2-1; 11 bases match TRBD2. Germline trimming cut 6 bases from V and 7 bases from J; bases unmatched to any gene: 8. Germline CDR1 reads MNHEY; CDR2 reads SMNVEV (reference sequence). This CDR3 spans 15 amino acids. The CDR3 sequence is CASSELAGGSNEQFF. Written as DNA, the CDR3 is TGTGCCAGCAGCGAGCTAGCGGGAGGCTCAAATGAGCAGTTCTTC.

The rearrangement links TRBV30 to TRBJ2-1; 7 nucleotides line up with TRBD1. This CDR3 has 12 amino acids. Germline assignment: CDR1 GTSNPN and CDR2 SVGIG (reference sequence). V lost 0 bases and J lost 10; bases outside the gene matches: 3. The CDR3 nucleotides are TGTGCCTGGAGTGTGTCGACAGGGGAGCAGTTCTTC. This sequence encodes CAWSVSTGEQFF.

In this sample, this clone turned up once. The J gene is TRBJ1-5, the V gene TRBV6-2 or TRBV6-3; TRBD1 agrees at 7 bases. Germline trimming cut 5 bases from V and 4 bases from J; bases unmatched to any gene: 8. The CDR3 is 15 residues long. Germline lookup yields CDR1 MNHEY and CDR2 SVGEGT. CDR3: CASSHRDRSNQPQHF. In DNA, the CDR3 is TGTGCCAGCAGTCACCGGGACAGAAGTAATCAGCCCCAGCATTTT.

The chain joins TRBV6-6 to TRBJ1-1; D gene ambiguous. CDR3 length: 15 amino acids. The germline V gene has CDR1 MNHNY and CDR2 SVGAGI (reference sequence). The ends were cut back, 7 bases at V and 6 bases at J, with 21 bases in the middle. The CDR3 is CASTDTEGSGAEAFF. The CDR3 coding sequence is TGTGCCAGCACCGATACAGAGGGATCCGGCGCTGAAGCTTTCTTT.

This rearrangement joins TRBV3-1 (or the pseudogene TRBV3-2) to TRBJ2-7; D is unclear. CDR1 LGHDT and CDR2 YNNKEL come from the germline V gene (reference sequence). The V and J ends lost 1 base and 12 bases respectively, with 13 bases between them. This CDR3 region has 12 residues. CDR3 amino acids: CASSQGEAGWYF. Written as DNA, the CDR3 is TGTGCCAGCAGCCAAGGAGAGGCCGGGTGGTACTTC.

In this sample, this clone turned up once. The CDR3 spells CASSPRQGAREKLFF. The CDR3 DNA follows: TGTGCCAGCAGCCCACGACAGGGGGCTAGAGAAAAACTGTTTTTT. The chain links TRBV7-2 to TRBJ1-4; 10 positions agree with TRBD1. CDR1 is SGHTA and CDR2 is FQGNSA in the germline V gene. The length of the CDR3 is 15 residues. V dropped 5 bases and J dropped 8; count of bases not matched to a gene: 8.

The V and J genes are TRBV24-1 and TRBJ1-5; 9 positions agree with TRBD1. CDR3 length: 15 residues. V lost 12 bases and J lost 0; bases outside the gene matches: 8. Germline V gene data show CDR1 as KGHDR and CDR2 as SFDVKD. CDR3 sequence reads: CAVGQGGNSNQPQHF. DNA of the CDR3: TGTGCCGTGGGACAGGGTGGAAATAGCAATCAGCCCCAGCATTTT.

The chain has TRBV6-1 and TRBJ2-4; weak D call: TRBD1 (6 bases). Germline lookup yields CDR1 MNHNS and CDR2 SASEGT. This CDR3 is 17 amino acids long. The V end lost 2 bases, the J end lost 1 base, and 15 bases lay between the germline ends. The CDR3: CASSEFRGIVAKNIQYF. CDR3 nucleotides: TGTGCCAGCAGTGAATTCAGGGGTATAGTGGCCAAAAACATTCAGTACTTC.

V usage is TRBV27 and J usage is TRBJ2-1; D is possibly TRBD2 (5 bases). This CDR3 region has 18 residues. With 7 bases removed from V and 4 bases from J, the gap between germline ends came to 26 bases. Per germline, CDR1 MNHEY and CDR2 SMNVEV (reference sequence). The CDR3 nucleotides read TGTGCCAGCACCCCGTTGGCCGAGGGCTATCGAACTTACAATGAGCAGTTCTTC. This gives the protein CASTPLAEGYRTYNEQFF.

This chain connects TRBV18 to TRBJ1-2; 9 positions agree with TRBD1. The CDR3 loop spans 17 amino acids. Germline V lookup: CDR1 KGHSH, CDR2 LQKENI. V trimming: 3 bases; J trimming: 3 bases; junction bases outside the gene matches: 11. Here the CDR3 DNA reads TGTGCCAGCTCACCCGGGACAGGGTCCCCGATTTACTATGGCTACACCTTC. This gives the protein CASSPGTGSPIYYGYTF.

This clone has just one count. V and J are TRBV11-2 and TRBJ1-2; D not certain. This CDR3 contains 13 residues. V was pared by 0 bases and J by 3 bases, with 5 bases between. Germline values: CDR1 SGHAT, CDR2 FQNNGV. The CDR3 is CASSLERDYGYTF. The DNA of the CDR3 is TGTGCCAGCAGCTTAGAGAGGGACTATGGCTACACCTTC.

This chain links TRBV19 with TRBJ2-2; D is unclear. CDR3 length: 15 amino acids. The germline V gene has CDR1 LNHDA and CDR2 SQIVND (reference sequence). Between the trimmed V and J ends, which lost 3 bases and 3 bases, there was a span of 11 bases. The CDR3 loop reads CASSIGPRDTGELFF. The CDR3 DNA is TGTGCCAGTAGTATTGGGCCCCGTGACACCGGGGAGCTGTTTTTT.

The chain joins TRBV29-1 to TRBJ1-2; D gene unclear. The V end was cut by 5 bases, the J end by 1 base, with 11 bases between. The CDR3 runs 13 residues. Germline CDR1 reads SQVTM; CDR2 reads ANQGSEA. The CDR3 DNA reads TGCAGCGTTTATTGGGCCAGTAACTATGGCTACACCTTC. Translating it yields CSVYWASNYGYTF.

This clone is a singleton in its sample. The chain uses TRBV7-8 and TRBJ2-7; TRBD2 aligns across 7 bases. Losses at the gene ends were 0 bases for V and 3 bases for J; bases not matched to a gene: 8. Germline CDR1 reads SGHVS; CDR2 reads FQNEAQ. This CDR3 spans 16 amino acids. In DNA form, the CDR3 reads TGTGCCAGCAGCTTAGCGGCGGGGACTAACCTCTACGAGCAGTACTTC. Translation: CASSLAAGTNLYEQYF.